This T cell receptor beta chain was sequenced during a study of blood T cell repertoires in COVID-19. Overall study: Acute and convalescent COVID-19 samples came from the United States, Italy and Spain. T cells, B-cell-depleted T cells, or PBMCs supplied cDNA or gDNA.

V trimming: 7 bases; J trimming: 4 bases; junction bases outside the gene matches: 13. Per germline, CDR1 MNHEY and CDR2 SMNVEV (reference sequence). The CDR3 totals 16 residues. Original processing methods: The authors estimated nucleated cell counts from reference gene primer amplification. Clones were read by immunoSEQ multiplex PCR, and TCRdb kept only the in-frame ones, dropping some. That table gives V, J and clone size, and the DNA gave D and trimming. The table shows approximately 210,000 clones, with roughly four fifths occurring only once. The sequence was obtained from a woman in her sixties or seventies with active or convalescent COVID-19. The rearrangement joins TRBV27 to TRBJ2-5; 9 positions agree with TRBD2. Material for sequencing was peripheral blood. For the CDR3, the DNA is TGTGCCAGCACCCCAGGCGGCGGGAGGGGTTTAGAGACCCAGTACTTC. This sequence encodes CASTPGGGRGLETQYF.